Shown below are 10 T cell receptor beta chains from a single sample sequenced in a study of blood T cells in healthy people across ages. The authors ran a second PCR of roughly 6 to 12 cycles using a sample-barcoded 5' primer and a J-beta primer mix. Using its own MiXCR run on the 5' RACE reads, TCRdb lists one record per CDR3 protein. The sample carries 700,000 to 850,000 distinct CDR3 sequences, 53% recorded once. Sequencing used blood. Receptors were obtained from a man older than 75 in good health.

V gene TRBV7-9 combines with J gene TRBJ2-7; tentatively, D is TRBD1 (6 bases). This CDR3 is 15 amino acids long. CDR1 and CDR2 (germline): SEHNR, FQNEAQ (reference sequence). Trimming removed 11 bases from V and 1 base from J, with 21 bases in between. CDR3 sequence reads: CAGTRQTGQSYEQYF. The CDR3 DNA reads as TGTGCCGGCACCCGACAGACTGGACAGTCCTACGAGCAGTACTTC. Using reference TRBV7-9 and TRBJ2-7 for the parts outside the CDR3, the full variable domain is DTGVSQNPRHKITKRGQNVTFRCDPISEHNRLYWYRQTLGQGPEFLTYFQNEAQLEKSRLLSDRFSAERPKGSFSTLEIQRTEQGDSAMYLCAGTRQTGQSYEQYFGPGTRLTVT.

This clonotype was found a few times. The chain employs TRBV5-1 and TRBJ2-7, with D maybe TRBD1 (6 bases). The CDR3 runs 14 residues. Germline assignment: CDR1 SGHRS and CDR2 YFSETQ. V was trimmed by 3 bases and J by 4 bases, leaving 14 bases between them. The CDR3 reads CASSSEGEWYEQYF. CDR3 coding DNA: TGCGCCAGCAGCTCCGAGGGGGAATGGTACGAGCAGTACTTC.

The J gene is TRBJ2-7, the V gene TRBV5-1; D ambiguous. The V end lost 4 bases, the J end lost 4 bases, and 12 bases lay between the germline ends. The germline V gene has CDR1 SGHRS and CDR2 YFSETQ. The CDR3 covers 13 residues. DNA of the CDR3: TGCGCCAGCAGCCGTTCCTCCGATTACGAGCAGTACTTC. This encodes CASSRSSDYEQYF.

This rearrangement joins TRBV20-1 to TRBJ2-7, with TRBD1 matching 8 bases. From germline, CDR1 is DFQATT and CDR2 SNEGSKA (reference sequence). V was clipped by 4 bases and J by 2 bases; unmatched bases: 7. The CDR3 contains 14 residues. For the CDR3, the DNA is TGCAGTGCTACAAGACAGGGGACCACCTACGAGCAGTACTTC. Protein: CSATRQGTTYEQYF.

CDR3 in amino acids: CASSLSQRGTQYF. In nucleotides, the CDR3 is TGTGCCAGCAGTTTATCACAGCGTGGGACGCAGTATTTT. The rearrangement uses TRBV27 and TRBJ2-3, with no clear D. This CDR3 is 13 amino acids long. In germline, CDR1 is MNHEY, CDR2 SMNVEV (reference sequence). The V end lost 0 bases, the J end lost 9 bases, and 10 bases lay between the germline ends.

V gene TRBV7-2 combines with J gene TRBJ2-6; a possible D gene is TRBD2 (6 bases). The germline V gene has CDR1 SGHTA and CDR2 FQGNSA. The CDR3 consists of 15 residues. Trimming cost V 2 bases and J 5 bases, with 10 bases left between them. CDR3 nucleotides: TGTGCCAGCAGCTTACGGGGGTCTAGGGCCAACGTCCTGACTTTC. Protein product: CASSLRGSRANVLTF.

The rearrangement joins TRBV5-1 to TRBJ1-2; 7 nucleotides match TRBD1. Germline V gives CDR1 SGHRS, CDR2 YFSETQ. V dropped 3 bases and J dropped 0; count of bases not matched to a gene: 14. The CDR3 spans 18 residues. CDR3 in amino acids: CASSSATGQKNSNYGYTF. As DNA, the CDR3 is TGCGCCAGCAGCTCCGCGACGGGACAGAAAAACTCTAACTATGGCTACACCTTC.

A few counts support this clonotype. This chain connects TRBV12-3 or TRBV12-4 to TRBJ2-5, with D possibly matching TRBD2 (6 bases). Trimming took 6 bases from V and 4 from J, leaving 12 bases between them. This CDR3 spans 13 amino acids. The CDR3 sequence is CASRKHSGETQYF. CDR3 sequence (DNA): TGTGCCAGCAGAAAACATAGCGGAGAGACCCAGTACTTC.

A single count supports this clonotype. The chain joins TRBV7-6 to TRBJ2-3; TRBD2 matches at 7 bases. V lost 1 base and J lost 4; bases outside the gene matches: 8. The CDR3 consists of 16 residues. Looked up from germline, CDR1 is SGHVS and CDR2 is FNYEAQ. The CDR3, as DNA: TGTGCCAGCAGCTTAGGTCCGGGGGGAGGGCCAGATACGCAGTATTTT. Protein sequence: CASSLGPGGGPDTQYF.

The V gene is TRBV6-5, the J gene TRBJ1-2, with D possibly being TRBD1 (5 bases). Germline CDR1 MNHEY, CDR2 SVGAGI. There are 15 residues in the CDR3. Trimming took 4 bases from V and 4 from J, leaving 16 bases between them. The CDR3 reads CASSSPPLGGYGYTF. CDR3 coding DNA: TGTGCCAGCAGTTCCCCCCCCCTGGGGGGCTATGGCTACACCTTC.